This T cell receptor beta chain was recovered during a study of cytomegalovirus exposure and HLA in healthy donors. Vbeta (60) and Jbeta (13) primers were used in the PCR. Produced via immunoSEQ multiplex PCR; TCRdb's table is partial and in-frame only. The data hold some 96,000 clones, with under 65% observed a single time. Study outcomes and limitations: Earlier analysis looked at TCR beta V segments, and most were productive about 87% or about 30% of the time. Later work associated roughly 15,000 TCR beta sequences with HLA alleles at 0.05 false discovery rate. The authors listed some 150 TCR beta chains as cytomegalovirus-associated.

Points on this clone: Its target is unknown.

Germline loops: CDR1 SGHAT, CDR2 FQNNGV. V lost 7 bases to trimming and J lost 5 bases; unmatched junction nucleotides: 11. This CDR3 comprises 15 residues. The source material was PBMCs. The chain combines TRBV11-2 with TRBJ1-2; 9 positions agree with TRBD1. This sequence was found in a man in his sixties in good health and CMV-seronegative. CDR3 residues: CASIGDRDRFYGYTF. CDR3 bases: TGTGCCAGCATCGGGGACAGGGACAGATTTTATGGCTACACCTTC.